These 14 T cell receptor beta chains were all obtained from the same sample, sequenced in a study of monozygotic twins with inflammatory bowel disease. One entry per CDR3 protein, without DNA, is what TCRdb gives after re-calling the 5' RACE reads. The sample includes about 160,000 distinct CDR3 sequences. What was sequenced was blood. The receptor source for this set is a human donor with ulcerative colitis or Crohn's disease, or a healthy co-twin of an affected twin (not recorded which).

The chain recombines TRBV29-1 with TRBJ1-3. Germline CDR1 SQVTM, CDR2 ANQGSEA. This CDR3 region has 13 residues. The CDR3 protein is CSVLEPSGNTIYF.

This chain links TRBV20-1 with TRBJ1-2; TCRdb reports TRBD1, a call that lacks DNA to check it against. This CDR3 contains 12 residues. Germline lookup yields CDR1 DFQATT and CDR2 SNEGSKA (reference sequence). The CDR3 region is CSAGRQGYGYTF.

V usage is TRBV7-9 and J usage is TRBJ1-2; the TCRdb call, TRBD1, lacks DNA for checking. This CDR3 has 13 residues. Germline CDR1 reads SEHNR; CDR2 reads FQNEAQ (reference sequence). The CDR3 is CASSSRQGDGYTF.

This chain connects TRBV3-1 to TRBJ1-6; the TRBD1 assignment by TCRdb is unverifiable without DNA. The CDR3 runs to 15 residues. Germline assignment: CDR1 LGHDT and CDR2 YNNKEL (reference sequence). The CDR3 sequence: CASSQDPPGQGNKFF.

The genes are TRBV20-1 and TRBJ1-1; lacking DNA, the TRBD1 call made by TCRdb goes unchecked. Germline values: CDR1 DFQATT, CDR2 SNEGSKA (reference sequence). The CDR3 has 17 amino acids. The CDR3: CSARAGLSGGSGTEAFF.

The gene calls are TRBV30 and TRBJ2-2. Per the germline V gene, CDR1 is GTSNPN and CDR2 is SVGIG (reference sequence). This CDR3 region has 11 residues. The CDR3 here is CAWSPGGELFF.

CDR3 in amino acids: CASTSGLAGDGKFF. The gene calls are TRBV12-3 or TRBV12-4 and TRBJ2-1; TCRdb reports TRBD2, a call that lacks DNA to check it against. This CDR3 contains 14 residues.

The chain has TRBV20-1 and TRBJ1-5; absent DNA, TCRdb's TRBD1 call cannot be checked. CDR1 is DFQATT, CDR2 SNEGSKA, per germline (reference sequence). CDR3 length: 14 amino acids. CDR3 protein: CSAPFGTGNQPQHF.

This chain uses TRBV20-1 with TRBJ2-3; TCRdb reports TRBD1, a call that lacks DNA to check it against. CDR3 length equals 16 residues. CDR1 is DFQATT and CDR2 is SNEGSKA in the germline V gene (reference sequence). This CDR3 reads CSARDRGQGASDTQYF.

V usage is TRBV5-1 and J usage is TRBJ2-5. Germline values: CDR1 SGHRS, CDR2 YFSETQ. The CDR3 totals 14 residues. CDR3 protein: CASSLVGYQETQYF.

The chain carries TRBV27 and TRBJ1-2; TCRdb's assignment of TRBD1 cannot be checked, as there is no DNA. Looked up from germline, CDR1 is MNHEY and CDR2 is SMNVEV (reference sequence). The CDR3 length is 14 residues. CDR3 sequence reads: CASRAGTGTYGYTF.

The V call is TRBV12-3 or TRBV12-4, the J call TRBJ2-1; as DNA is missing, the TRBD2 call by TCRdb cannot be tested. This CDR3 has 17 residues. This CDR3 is CASSTAGTSGREDEQFF.

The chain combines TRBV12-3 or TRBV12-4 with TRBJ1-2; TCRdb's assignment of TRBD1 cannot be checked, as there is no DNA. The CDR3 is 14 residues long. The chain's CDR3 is CASSLGTGGYGYTF.

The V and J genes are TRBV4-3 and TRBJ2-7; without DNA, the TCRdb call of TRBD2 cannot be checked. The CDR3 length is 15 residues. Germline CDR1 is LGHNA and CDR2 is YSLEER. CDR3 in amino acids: CASKLATSGIYEQYF.